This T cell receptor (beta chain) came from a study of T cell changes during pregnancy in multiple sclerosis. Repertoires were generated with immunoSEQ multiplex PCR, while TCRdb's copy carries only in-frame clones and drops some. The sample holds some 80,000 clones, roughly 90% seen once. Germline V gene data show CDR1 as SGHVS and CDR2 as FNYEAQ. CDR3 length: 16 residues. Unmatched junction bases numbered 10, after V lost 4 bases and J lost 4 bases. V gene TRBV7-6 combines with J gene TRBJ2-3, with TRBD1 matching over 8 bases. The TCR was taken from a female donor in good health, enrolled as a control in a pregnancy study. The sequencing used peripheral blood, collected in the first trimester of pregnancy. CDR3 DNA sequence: TGTGCCAGCAGCTGGGAAGAGACAGGGGTGTCAGATACGCAGTATTTT. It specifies CASSWEETGVSDTQYF.